This T cell receptor (beta chain) was sequenced for a study of T-cell reconstitution after alpha-beta-depleted transplantation in children (dated by TCRdb to the mid-2010s). About the investigation overall: Using TCR repertoire profiling, the study quantitatively followed how T-cell immune reconstitution unfolded in children after TCRalphabeta/CD19-depleted allogeneic hematopoietic cell transplantation.

For CDR1 and CDR2, the germline V gene lists SGHRS and YFSETQ. V and J are truncated by 0 bases and 2 bases respectively, leaving an intervening sequence of 11 bases. The CDR3 goes from the cysteine to the phenylalanine over 16 residues. Solely the CDR3 DNA is kept, with 48 bases framed from the first base. The label giving this sample's treatment or condition can be read as: allogeneic hematopoietic cell transplantation with graft depleted of TCRalphabeta T cells and CD19 B cells. The children who served as transplant recipients had been given grafts of TCRalphabeta/CD19-depleted allogeneic hematopoietic cells. On this clonotype: This clone's antigen is unknown. No much larger clonotype is one base removed from it; base qualities were not supplied.

To prepare the library, PCR was applied. TCRdb records Illumina HiSeq 2500 as the sequencer. TCR library preparation used molecular barcoding, with unique molecular identifiers applied to normalize quantification of the TCRbeta repertoire. TCRdb itself trimmed the public reads at Q25 with fastp, ran MiXCR and retained productive beta chains. Each entry is one CDR3 protein sequence, shown with its most common DNA and genes. The sample profile shows about 610,000 distinct CDR3 sequences; over 20% of them were found once. The ten largest clones capture about 35% of the sample. Broad study findings and their caveats: The apparently early recovery of alphabetaT-cell counts about two months after transplant reportedly depended on only several hundred rapidly expanded clones that came from non-depleted graft cells. Hyperexpanded clone frequencies declined over subsequent months; after one year, T-cell counts and TCRbeta diversity were mostly attributed to newly produced T cells. In some patients, the high TCRbeta diversity seen at day 60 was put down to recipient T cells and intrathymic progenitors that had survived conditioning.

This specimen consisted of PBMCs, obtained before TCRalphabeta/CD19-depleted stem cell transplant. The TCR comes from a boy in the first two years of life with Wiskott-Aldrich syndrome, due to receive a stem cell transplant. The rearranged segments are TRBV5-1 and TRBJ2-2; the D segment could be TRBD1, given 5 matching bases. The CDR3 protein: CASSLAVDTNTGELFF. The nucleotide sequence reads as follows: TGCGCCAGCAGCTTGGCCGTGGACACAAACACCGGGGAGCTGTTTTTT.